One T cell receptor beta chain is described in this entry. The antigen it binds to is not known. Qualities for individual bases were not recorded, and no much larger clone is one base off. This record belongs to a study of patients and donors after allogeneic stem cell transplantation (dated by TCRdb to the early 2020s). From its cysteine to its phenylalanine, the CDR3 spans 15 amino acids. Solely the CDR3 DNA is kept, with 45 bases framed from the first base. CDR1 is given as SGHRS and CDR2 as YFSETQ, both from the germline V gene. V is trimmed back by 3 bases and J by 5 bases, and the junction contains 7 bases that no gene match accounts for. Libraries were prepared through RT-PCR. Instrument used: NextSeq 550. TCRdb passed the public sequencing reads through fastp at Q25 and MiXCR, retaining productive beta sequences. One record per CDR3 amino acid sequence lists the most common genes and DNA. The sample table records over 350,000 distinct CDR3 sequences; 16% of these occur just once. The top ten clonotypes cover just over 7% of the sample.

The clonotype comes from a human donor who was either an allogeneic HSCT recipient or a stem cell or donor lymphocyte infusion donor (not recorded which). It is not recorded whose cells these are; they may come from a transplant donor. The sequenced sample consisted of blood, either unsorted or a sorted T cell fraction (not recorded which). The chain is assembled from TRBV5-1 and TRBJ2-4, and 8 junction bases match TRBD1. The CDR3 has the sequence CASSSRTGQENIQYF. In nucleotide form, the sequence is TGCGCCAGCAGCTCCCGGACAGGGCAGGAAAACATTCAGTACTTC.